This record covers a single T cell receptor beta chain. This entry belongs to a study of T cell changes during pregnancy in multiple sclerosis. Germline V gives CDR1 LNHDA, CDR2 SQIVND (reference sequence). Trimming stripped 5 bases from V and 0 bases from J, with 13 bases between. This CDR3 comprises 15 residues. Only in-frame clones appear in the TCRdb table, and some are missing; sequencing was by immunoSEQ multiplex PCR. The sample lists about 110,000 clones; just over 90% were seen once. Sequencing used peripheral blood, obtained after pregnancy. The chain is built from TRBV19 and TRBJ1-2, with D possibly matching TRBD1 (6 bases). The clonotype comes from a female donor with multiple sclerosis, enrolled in a pregnancy study. The DNA of the CDR3 is TGTGCCAGTAGTCCGCGGACAGACTCTAACTATGGCTACACCTTC. Its protein is CASSPRTDSNYGYTF.